Given below is one T cell receptor beta chain in context. Its antigen is currently unknown. Time point denoted: blood from clinic visit 5 months post-surgery; TSC patient then seizure free. Sequencing was limited to surgery cases with top T cell transcript signatures in brain tissue. At least one anti-epileptic drug was given before surgery. The entry originates in a study of brain T cells in children with intractable seizures. General study findings and limits: Absence of clones before surgery may stem from lower sequencing depth. Patients' HCMV serostatus was unknown; virus specificity rests on CDR3 similarity alone.

The method was immunoSEQ multiplex PCR; TCRdb's version includes in-frame clones alone and lacks a portion of them. The data show hundreds of thousands of clones, over 90% seen once. This CDR3 is built from 18 residues. Germline loops: CDR1 LGHDT, CDR2 YNNKEL (reference sequence). J was trimmed by 2 bases and V by 2 bases; bases with no gene match: 8. The chain carries TRBV3-1 (or the pseudogene TRBV3-2) and TRBJ2-2; TRBD1 aligns across 10 bases. The source material was peripheral blood, sampled roughly 5 months after surgery. This TCR was recovered from a boy younger than two with tuberous sclerosis and intractable seizures. CDR3 loop: CASSQPGDRGGNTGELFF. For the CDR3, the DNA is TGTGCCAGCAGCCAACCCGGGGACAGGGGAGGAAACACCGGGGAGCTGTTTTTT.